This entry describes one T cell receptor (beta chain). In its sample, this clonotype was seen many times. What antigen it recognizes has not been identified. The input lacks base qualities; no much larger clone sits a single base away. Via the germline V gene (reference sequence), CDR1 is SEHNR and CDR2 FQNEAQ. Trimming takes 0 bases from V and 8 bases from J, and the germline ends sit 14 bases apart. The CDR3 runs 15 residues from the cysteine to the phenylalanine. Of all the DNA, just the CDR3 is kept, 45 bases in frame from base 1. TCR beta CDR3 regions were amplified from RNA transcripts. A first-round RT-PCR of the TCR CDR3 used the HTBI primer set with the Qiagen OneStep RT-PCR kit. Libraries were constructed in a second round of multiplex PCR, after which size selection and purification were carried out. The libraries were sequenced on an Illumina HiSeq2000 using paired-end 100 bp reads. The original pipeline was this. SOAPnuke was used to process the raw data, with reads discarded if the reads contained adapters or uncalled bases, had a mean Phred below 15, or lacked an exact constant-primer or identifier match. COPE v1.2.5 was used to merge the high-quality paired reads, and each unique nucleotide sequence was defined as a clonotype. MiTCR v1.1 was used to align the clonotypes against IMGT TRBV, TRBD and TRBJ reference segments. The analysis included only V-J combinations with a frequency above 0.0001, which together covered 99% to 99.2% of the repertoires. A TCS score was defined as the ratio between F50 (clonal expansion) and ExV (chaos), using BLOSUM62-based TCRdist between CDR3 peptides within each V-J. Welch's t-statistics and random forest reduced just over 500 V-J features to about 12, which were used in a naive Bayes classifier (R e1071). TCRdb applied fastp at Q25 and MiXCR to the public reads, then kept only in-frame beta chains. One record per CDR3 amino acid sequence lists the most common genes and DNA. None of the V and J calls come from the authors' own analysis; TCRdb made them. This sample has more than 550,000 distinct CDR3 sequences in its table, and 15% to 20% of those were observed once. The top ten clones comprise roughly 16% of the sample.

These data come from a study of T cells in Graves' hyperthyroidism and ophthalmopathy (dated by TCRdb to the late 2010s). A note on the overall study: Peripheral blood samples were taken at the time of initial diagnosis, prior to any treatment. TCR V-J signatures able to tell the groups apart were searched for in a discovery cohort of 90 to 100 patients, of whom 43 had Graves' ophthalmopathy and roughly 59 had stable Graves' hyperthyroidism. Prospective prediction of ophthalmopathy was tested in an independent validation cohort of 18 to 20 hyperthyroidism patients and 17 patients who later progressed to ophthalmopathy. For training and testing, the 100 or so patients in the discovery cohort were randomly divided in a 7:3 ratio. In addition, the study compared T-cell repertoires in thyroid tissue and in blood from six Graves' hyperthyroidism patients. After sampling, hyperthyroidism patients received methimazole starting at 30 mg daily, and ophthalmopathy patients received high-dose intravenous methylprednisolone. The paper describes TCR Vbeta CDR3 sequencing of fewer than 150 peripheral blood samples, made up of 40 to 45 ophthalmopathy patients, over 70 hyperthyroidism patients and about 17 progressor patients. General study outcomes and caveats: Ophthalmopathy was separated from stable hyperthyroidism by a 13 V-J signature model, with over 85% sensitivity and just over 81% specificity obtained in cross-validation and 80%/75% obtained in testing. No statistical method was used to fix the sample size in advance, and group allocation was not hidden from the investigators. Most expanded thyroid clonotypes (frequency above 0.001) were also found in blood, which suggests that blood repertoires may mirror thyroid immune responses. In validation, progression to ophthalmopathy was predicted by the model with 70.59% sensitivity and under 85% specificity, a median of 6.5 months before onset.

Graves' hyperthyroidism was defined as stable when no progression to ophthalmopathy occurred over 18 months of follow-up. The hyperthyroidism patients were between 18 and 65 years old and newly diagnosed, with a disease duration of less than 2 months. Any patient with an uncontrolled infection, another autoimmune disease, pregnancy or lactation was excluded. Diagnoses relied on clinical symptoms, serum thyroxine and TRAb, thyroid ultrasound and orbital computed tomography. Ficoll-Paque density gradient centrifugation was used to isolate PBMCs from about 10 ml of fresh peripheral blood. Total RNA was extracted using Trizol reagent, and RNA quality was assessed on an Agilent 2100 Bioanalyzer.

Input material: blood. The sequence links TRBV7-9 to TRBJ2-1, with a tentative D gene TRBD2 over 5 matching bases. This TCR was sampled from a man between 50 and 59 years old with Graves' hyperthyroidism. The DNA sequence reads TGTGCCAGCAGCTTAGCGGGGAGCAGTGGGTATGAGCAGTTCTTC. The encoded protein is CASSLAGSSGYEQFF.